Reported below is one T cell receptor (beta chain). This record belongs to a study of control samples from healthy donors and cancer patients. TCRdb keeps only in-frame clones here, not all; method: immunoSEQ multiplex PCR. The sample consists of some 120,000 clones, 85% to 95% of them appearing once. Deletions cut 7 bases from V and 2 bases from J, with 9 bases between. The CDR3 extends over 12 amino acids. Germline V CDR1 and CDR2: SNHLY, FYNNEI. Source material: blood. This TCR came from a man aged 18-30 years in good health. This rearrangement joins TRBV2 to TRBJ2-7; D uncertain. The CDR3 protein is CASKADAYEQYF. DNA of the CDR3: TGTGCCAGCAAGGCCGATGCCTACGAGCAGTACTTC.